What follows describes a single T cell receptor (beta chain). The CDR3 runs to 14 residues. After removal of 1 base from V and 3 bases from J, the junction contained 2 bases not matched to a gene. In germline, CDR1 is SGHRS, CDR2 YFSETQ. This sample is drawn from a study of blood T cell repertoires in COVID-19. Study-wide background: Samples came from the United States, Italy and Spain, spanning acute and convalescent COVID-19. T cells, B-cell-depleted T cells, or PBMCs supplied cDNA or gDNA.

Authors' data handling: Nucleated cell counts were estimated from reference gene primer amplification. The protocol was immunoSEQ multiplex PCR, while the TCRdb copy is restricted to in-frame clones and leaves out a portion. The V and J calls and clone size are taken from that table; D and trimming were inferred from the DNA. This sample has tens of thousands of clones, with 70% to 90% found just once. The TCR comes from a woman in her 70s with active or convalescent COVID-19. Input material: peripheral blood. This chain uses TRBV5-1 with TRBJ2-7; 9 nucleotides agree with TRBD1. DNA for the CDR3: TGCGCCAGCAGCTTGACAGGGGGCTTCTACGAGCAGTACTTC. Amino acid sequence: CASSLTGGFYEQYF.